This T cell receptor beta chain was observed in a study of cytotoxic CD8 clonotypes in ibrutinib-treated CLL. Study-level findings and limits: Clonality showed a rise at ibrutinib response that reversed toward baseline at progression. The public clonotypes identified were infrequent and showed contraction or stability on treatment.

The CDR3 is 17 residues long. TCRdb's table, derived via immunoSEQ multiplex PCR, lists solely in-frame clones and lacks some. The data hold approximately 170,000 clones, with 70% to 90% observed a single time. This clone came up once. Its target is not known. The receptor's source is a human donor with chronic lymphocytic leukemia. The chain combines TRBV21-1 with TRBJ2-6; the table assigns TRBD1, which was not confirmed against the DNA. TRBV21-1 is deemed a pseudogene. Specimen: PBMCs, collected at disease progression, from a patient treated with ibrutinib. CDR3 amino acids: CASSKKRDTSGANVLTF. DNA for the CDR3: TGTGCCAGCAGCAAAAAAAGGGACACCTCTGGGGCCAACGTCCTGACTTTC.